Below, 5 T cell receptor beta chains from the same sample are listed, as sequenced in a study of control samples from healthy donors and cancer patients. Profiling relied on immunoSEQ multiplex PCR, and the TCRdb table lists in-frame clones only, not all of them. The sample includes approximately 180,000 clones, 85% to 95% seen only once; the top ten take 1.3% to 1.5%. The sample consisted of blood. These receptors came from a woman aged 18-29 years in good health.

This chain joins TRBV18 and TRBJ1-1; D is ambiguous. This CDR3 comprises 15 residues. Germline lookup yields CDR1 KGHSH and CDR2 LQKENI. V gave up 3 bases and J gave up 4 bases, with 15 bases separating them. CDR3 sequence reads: CASSPPSGGGTEAFF. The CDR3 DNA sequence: TGTGCCAGCTCACCCCCTTCCGGAGGAGGCACTGAAGCTTTCTTT.

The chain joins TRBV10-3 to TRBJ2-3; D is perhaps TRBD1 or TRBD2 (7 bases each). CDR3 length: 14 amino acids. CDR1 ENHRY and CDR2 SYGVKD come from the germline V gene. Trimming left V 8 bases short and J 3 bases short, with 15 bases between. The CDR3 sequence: CAIGGTAGTDTQYF. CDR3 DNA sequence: TGTGCCATCGGAGGGACAGCGGGGACAGATACGCAGTATTTT.

The chain's CDR3 is CARSPSTGKFYEQYF. CDR3 nucleotides: TGTGCCAGAAGCCCGTCGACAGGGAAGTTCTACGAGCAGTACTTC. The V gene is TRBV5-3, the J gene TRBJ2-7; 7 bases line up with TRBD1. Being an ORF, TRBV5-3 has a function that is uncertain. The CDR3 covers 15 residues. V gave up 4 bases and J gave up 3 bases; unmatched junction bases: 10.

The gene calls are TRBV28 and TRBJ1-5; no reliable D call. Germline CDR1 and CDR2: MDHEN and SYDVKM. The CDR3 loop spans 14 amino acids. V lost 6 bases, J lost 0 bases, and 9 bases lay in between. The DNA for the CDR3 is TGTGCCAGCAGGGCGTTCTATAGCAATCAGCCCCAGCATTTT. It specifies CASRAFYSNQPQHF. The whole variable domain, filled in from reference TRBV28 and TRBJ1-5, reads DVKVTQSSRYLVKRTGEKVFLECVQDMDHENMFWYRQDPGLGLRLIYFSYDVKMKEKGDIPEGYSVSREKKERFSLILESASTNQTSMYLCASRAFYSNQPQHFGDGTRLSIL.

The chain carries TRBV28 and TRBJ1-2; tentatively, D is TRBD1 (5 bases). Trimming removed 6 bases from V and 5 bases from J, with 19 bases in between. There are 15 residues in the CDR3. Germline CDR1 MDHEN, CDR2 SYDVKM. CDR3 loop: CASSPVGLSPYGYTF. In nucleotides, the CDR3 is TGTGCCAGCAGCCCCGTGGGACTGAGCCCTTATGGCTACACCTTC.